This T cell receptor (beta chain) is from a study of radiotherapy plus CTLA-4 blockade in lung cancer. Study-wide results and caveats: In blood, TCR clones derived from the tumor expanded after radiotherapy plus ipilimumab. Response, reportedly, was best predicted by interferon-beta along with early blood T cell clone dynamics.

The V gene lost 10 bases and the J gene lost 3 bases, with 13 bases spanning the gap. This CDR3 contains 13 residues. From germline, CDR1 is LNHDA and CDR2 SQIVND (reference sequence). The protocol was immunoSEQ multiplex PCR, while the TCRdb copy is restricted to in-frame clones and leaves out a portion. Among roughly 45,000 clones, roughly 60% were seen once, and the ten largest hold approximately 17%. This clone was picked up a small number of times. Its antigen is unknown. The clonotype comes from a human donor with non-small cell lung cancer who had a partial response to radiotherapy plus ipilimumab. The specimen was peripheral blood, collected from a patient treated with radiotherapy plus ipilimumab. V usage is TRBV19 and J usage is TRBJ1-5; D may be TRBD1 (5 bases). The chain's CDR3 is CATSQGYNQPQHF. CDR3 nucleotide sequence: TGTGCCACTAGCCAGGGATACAATCAGCCCCAGCATTTT.